Below are 6 T cell receptor beta chains sequenced from a single sample in a study of T-cell memory formation after mild COVID-19. Using its own MiXCR run on the 5' RACE reads, TCRdb lists one record per CDR3 protein. The sample holds some 160,000 distinct CDR3 sequences, roughly 30% seen once. The specimen was PBMCs or a T cell subset sorted from them (not recorded which). These receptors were collected from an adult woman who had mild COVID-19 (a few samples of this study predate the infection). Cell type and time point are not known.

The chain combines TRBV11-1 with TRBJ1-1, with 8 bases identical to TRBD1. Germline V gene sequence: CDR1 SGHAT, CDR2 FQDESV (reference sequence). V shed 5 bases and J 0 bases; nucleotides not matched to a gene: 8. The CDR3 sequence is 16 residues long. The CDR3 DNA reads as TGTGCCAGCAGCCTCGACCTGGGACAGGTGAACACTGAAGCTTTCTTT. Translation: CASSLDLGQVNTEAFF.

This clonotype came up a few times. The rearrangement uses TRBV12-3 or TRBV12-4 and TRBJ2-5; D may be TRBD1 (6 bases). V lost 3 bases and J 5 bases, leaving 10 bases between the germline ends. This CDR3 is built from 13 residues. The CDR3 is CASSFRGGETQYF. The CDR3 nucleotides are TGTGCCAGCAGTTTCAGGGGCGGGGAGACCCAGTACTTC.

This clonotype was seen only a few times. This chain's CDR3 is CASSSQGANGYTF. CDR3 nucleotide sequence: TGTGCCAGCAGTTCGCAGGGGGCGAATGGCTACACCTTC. The J gene is TRBJ1-2, the V gene TRBV2; 8 positions agree with TRBD1. Germline V CDR1 and CDR2: SNHLY, FYNNEI. Trimming at V came to 5 bases and at J to 6 bases, leaving 5 bases not matched to a gene. The CDR3 length is 13 residues.

The CDR3 nucleotides are TGCGCCAGCAGTGGACTAGGCTCCTACAATGAGCAGTTCTTC. It yields the protein CASSGLGSYNEQFF. This chain links TRBV4-3 with TRBJ2-1; 7 bases are shared with TRBD2. The CDR3 totals 14 residues. Unmatched junction bases numbered 2, after V lost 6 bases and J lost 0 bases. The germline CDR1 and CDR2 sequences are LGHNA and YSLEER.

The table lists this clonotype with a few counts. The rearrangement uses TRBV6-1 and TRBJ2-7; TRBD2 matches 9 bases. This CDR3 has 14 residues. Germline lookup yields CDR1 MNHNS and CDR2 SASEGT. With 4 bases clipped from V and 7 bases from J, the junction kept 8 bases outside the gene matches. The chain's CDR3 is CASSASGGKTEQYF. The DNA for the CDR3 is TGTGCCAGCAGTGCGAGCGGGGGGAAAACAGAGCAGTACTTC.

This chain connects TRBV20-1 to TRBJ2-3; 9 bases agree with TRBD2. This CDR3 comprises 14 residues. CDR1 DFQATT and CDR2 SNEGSKA come from the germline V gene (reference sequence). Trimming took 2 bases from V and 2 from J; bases not matched to a gene: 2. In DNA form, the CDR3 reads TGCAGTGCTAGACTAGCGGGACTCACAGATACGCAGTATTTT. Protein: CSARLAGLTDTQYF.